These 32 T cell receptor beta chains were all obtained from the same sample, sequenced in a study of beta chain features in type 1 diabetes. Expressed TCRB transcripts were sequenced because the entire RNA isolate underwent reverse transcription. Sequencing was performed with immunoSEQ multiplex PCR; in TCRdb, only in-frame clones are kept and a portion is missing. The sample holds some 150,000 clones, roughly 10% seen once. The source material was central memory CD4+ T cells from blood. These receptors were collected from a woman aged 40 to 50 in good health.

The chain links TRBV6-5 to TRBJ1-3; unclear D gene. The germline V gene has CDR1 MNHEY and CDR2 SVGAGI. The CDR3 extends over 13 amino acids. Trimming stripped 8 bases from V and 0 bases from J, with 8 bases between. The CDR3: CASEGDSGNTIYF. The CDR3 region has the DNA TGTGCCAGCGAGGGAGACTCTGGAAACACCATATATTTT.

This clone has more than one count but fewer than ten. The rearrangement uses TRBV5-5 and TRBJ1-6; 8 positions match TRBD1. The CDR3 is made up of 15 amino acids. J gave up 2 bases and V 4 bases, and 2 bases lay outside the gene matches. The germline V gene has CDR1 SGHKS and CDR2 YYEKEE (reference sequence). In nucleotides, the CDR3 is TGTGCCAGCAGCGGGGGACAGGCCTATAATTCACCCCTCCACTTT. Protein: CASSGGQAYNSPLHF.

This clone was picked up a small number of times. CDR3 sequence: CASSVDRGTGANVLTF. The CDR3 DNA sequence: TGTGCCAGCAGCGTAGATCGGGGGACGGGGGCCAACGTCCTGACTTTC. The chain carries TRBV9 and TRBJ2-6; perhaps TRBD2 as D (6 bases). CDR1 is SGDLS, CDR2 YYNGEE, per germline. CDR3 length: 16 residues. V lost 0 bases and J 4 bases, leaving 11 bases between the germline ends. Using reference TRBV9 and TRBJ2-6 for the parts outside the CDR3, the full variable domain is DSGVTQTPKHLITATGQRVTLRCSPRSGDLSVYWYQQSLDQGLQFLIQYYNGEERAKGNILERFSAQQFPDLHSELNLSSLELGDSALYFCASSVDRGTGANVLTFGAGSRLTVL.

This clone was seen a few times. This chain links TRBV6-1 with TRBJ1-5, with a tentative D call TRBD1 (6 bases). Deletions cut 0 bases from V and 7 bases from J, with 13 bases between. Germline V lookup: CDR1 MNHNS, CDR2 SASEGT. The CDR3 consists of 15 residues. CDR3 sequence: CASSEAAGGQQPQHF. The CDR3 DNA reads TGTGCCAGCAGTGAAGCCGCGGGGGGCCAGCAGCCCCAGCATTTT.

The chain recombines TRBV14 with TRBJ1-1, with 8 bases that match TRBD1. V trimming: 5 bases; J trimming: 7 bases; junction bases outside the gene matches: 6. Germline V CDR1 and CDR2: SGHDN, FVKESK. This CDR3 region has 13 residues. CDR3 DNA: TGTGCCAGCAGCAAGGGACAGGTCAATGAAGCTTTCTTT. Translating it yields CASSKGQVNEAFF.

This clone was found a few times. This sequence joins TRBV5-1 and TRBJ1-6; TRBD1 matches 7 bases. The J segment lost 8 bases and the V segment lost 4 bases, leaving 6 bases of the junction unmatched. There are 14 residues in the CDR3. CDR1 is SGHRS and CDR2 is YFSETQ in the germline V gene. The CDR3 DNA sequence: TGCGCCAGCAGCCGAACCACAGGGGATTCACCCCTCCACTTT. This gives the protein CASSRTTGDSPLHF.

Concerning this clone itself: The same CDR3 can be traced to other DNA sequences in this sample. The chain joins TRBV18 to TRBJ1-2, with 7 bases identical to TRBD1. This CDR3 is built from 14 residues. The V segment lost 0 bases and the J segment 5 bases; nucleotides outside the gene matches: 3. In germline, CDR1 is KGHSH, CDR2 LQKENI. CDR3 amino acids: CASSPPGQPYGYTF. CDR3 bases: TGTGCCAGCTCACCACCGGGACAGCCTTATGGCTACACCTTC.

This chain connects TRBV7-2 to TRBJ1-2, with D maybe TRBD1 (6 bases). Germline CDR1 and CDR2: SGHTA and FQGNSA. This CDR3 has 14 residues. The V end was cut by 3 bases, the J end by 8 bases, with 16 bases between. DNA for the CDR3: TGTGCCAGCAGCTTCTCGGCGGGTACAGGGGGCTACACCTTC. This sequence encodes CASSFSAGTGGYTF.

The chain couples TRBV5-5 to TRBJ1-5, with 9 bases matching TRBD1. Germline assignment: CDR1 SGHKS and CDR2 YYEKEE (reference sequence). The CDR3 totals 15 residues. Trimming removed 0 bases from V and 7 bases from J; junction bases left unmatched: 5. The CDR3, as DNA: TGTGCCAGCAGCTTGGCGGACAGGGGCCCCCAGCCCCAGCATTTT. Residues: CASSLADRGPQPQHF.

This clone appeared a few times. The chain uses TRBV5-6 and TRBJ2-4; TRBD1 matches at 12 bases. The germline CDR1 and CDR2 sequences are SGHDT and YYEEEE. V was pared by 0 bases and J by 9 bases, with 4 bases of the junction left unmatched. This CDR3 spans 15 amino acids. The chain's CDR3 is CASSLVGQGASIQYF. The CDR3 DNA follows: TGTGCCAGCAGCTTGGTGGGACAGGGGGCTAGCATTCAGTACTTC. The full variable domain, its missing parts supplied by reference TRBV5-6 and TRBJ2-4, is DAGVTQSPTHLIKTRGQQVTLRCSPKSGHDTVSWYQQALGQGPQFIFQYYEEEERQRGNFPDRFSGHQFPNYSSELNVNALLLGDSALYLCASSLVGQGASIQYFGAGTRLSVL.

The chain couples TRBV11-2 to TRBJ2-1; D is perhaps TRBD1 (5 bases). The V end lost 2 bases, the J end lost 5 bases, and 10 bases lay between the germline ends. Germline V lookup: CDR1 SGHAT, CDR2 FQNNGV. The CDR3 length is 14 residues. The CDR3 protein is CASSLPRDHNEQFF. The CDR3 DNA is TGTGCCAGCAGCTTACCCAGGGATCACAATGAGCAGTTCTTC.

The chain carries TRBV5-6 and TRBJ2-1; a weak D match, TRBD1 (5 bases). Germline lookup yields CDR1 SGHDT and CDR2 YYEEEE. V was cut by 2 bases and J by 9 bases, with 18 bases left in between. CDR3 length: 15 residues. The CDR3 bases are TGTGCCAGCAGCTTATTTGCAGGGCCCCCCAGTGAGCAGTTCTTC. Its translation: CASSLFAGPPSEQFF.

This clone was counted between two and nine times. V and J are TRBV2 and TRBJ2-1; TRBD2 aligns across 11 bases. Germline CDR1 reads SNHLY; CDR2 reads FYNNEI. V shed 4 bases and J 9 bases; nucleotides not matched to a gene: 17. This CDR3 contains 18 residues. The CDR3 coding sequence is TGTGCCAGCAGTGCGGTGGCTAGCGGGGGGCGGGGATTCGGTGAGCAGTTCTTC. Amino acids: CASSAVASGGRGFGEQFF.

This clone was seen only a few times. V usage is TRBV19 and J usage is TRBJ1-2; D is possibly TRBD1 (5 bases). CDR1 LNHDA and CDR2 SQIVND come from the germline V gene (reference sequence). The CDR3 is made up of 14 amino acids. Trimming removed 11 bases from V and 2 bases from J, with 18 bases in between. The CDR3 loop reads CAAIGADDNYGYTF. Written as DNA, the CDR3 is TGTGCCGCCATAGGGGCAGACGACAACTATGGCTACACCTTC.

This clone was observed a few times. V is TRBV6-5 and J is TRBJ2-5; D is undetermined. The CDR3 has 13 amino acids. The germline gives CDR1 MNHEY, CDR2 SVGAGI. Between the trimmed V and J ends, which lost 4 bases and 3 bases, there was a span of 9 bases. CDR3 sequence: CASSFAREETQYF. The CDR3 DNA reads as TGTGCCAGCAGTTTTGCACGGGAAGAGACCCAGTACTTC.

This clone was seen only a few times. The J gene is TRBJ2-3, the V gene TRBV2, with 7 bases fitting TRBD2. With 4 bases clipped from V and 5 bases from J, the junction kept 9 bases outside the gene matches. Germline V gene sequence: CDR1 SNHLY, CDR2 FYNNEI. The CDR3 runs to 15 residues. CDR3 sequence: CASSVGGLAGDTQYF. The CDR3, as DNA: TGTGCCAGCAGTGTGGGGGGGTTAGCTGGAGATACGCAGTATTTT.

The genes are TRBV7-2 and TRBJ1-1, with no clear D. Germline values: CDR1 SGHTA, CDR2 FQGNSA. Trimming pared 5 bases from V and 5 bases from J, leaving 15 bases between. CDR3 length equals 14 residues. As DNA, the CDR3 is TGTGCCAGCAGCCCCAGTATTGCCGGGACTGAAGCTTTCTTT. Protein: CASSPSIAGTEAFF.

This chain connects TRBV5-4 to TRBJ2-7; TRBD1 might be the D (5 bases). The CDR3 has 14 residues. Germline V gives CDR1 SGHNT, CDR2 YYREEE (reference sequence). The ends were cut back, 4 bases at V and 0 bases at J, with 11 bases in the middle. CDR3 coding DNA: TGTGCCAGCAGCCAGACAGTCAGCTCCTACGAGCAGTACTTC. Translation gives CASSQTVSSYEQYF.

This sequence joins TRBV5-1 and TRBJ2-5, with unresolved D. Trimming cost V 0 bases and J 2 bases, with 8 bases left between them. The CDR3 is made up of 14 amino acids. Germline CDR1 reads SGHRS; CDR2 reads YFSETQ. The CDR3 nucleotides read TGCGCCAGCAGCTTGGAAAGGAGACAAGAGACCCAGTACTTC. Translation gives CASSLERRQETQYF.

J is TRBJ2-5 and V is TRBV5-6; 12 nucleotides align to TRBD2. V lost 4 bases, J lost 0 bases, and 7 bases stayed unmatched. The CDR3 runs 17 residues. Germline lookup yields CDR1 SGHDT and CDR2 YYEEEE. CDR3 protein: CASSPATSGGYQETQYF. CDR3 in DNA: TGTGCCAGCAGCCCGGCTACTAGCGGGGGGTACCAAGAGACCCAGTACTTC.

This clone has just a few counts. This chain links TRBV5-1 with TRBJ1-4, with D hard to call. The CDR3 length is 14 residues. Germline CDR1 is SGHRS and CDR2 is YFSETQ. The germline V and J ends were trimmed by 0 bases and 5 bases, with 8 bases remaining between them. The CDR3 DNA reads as TGCGCCAGCAGCTTGGTTCCGGTGAATGAAAAACTGTTTTTT. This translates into CASSLVPVNEKLFF.

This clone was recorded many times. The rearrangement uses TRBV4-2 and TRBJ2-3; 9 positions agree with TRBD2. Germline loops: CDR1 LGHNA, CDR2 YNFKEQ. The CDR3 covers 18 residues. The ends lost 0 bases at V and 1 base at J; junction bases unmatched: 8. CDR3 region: CASSQDRAGGHGTDTQYF. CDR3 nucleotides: TGTGCCAGCAGCCAAGATCGGGCGGGGGGGCATGGCACAGATACGCAGTATTTT.

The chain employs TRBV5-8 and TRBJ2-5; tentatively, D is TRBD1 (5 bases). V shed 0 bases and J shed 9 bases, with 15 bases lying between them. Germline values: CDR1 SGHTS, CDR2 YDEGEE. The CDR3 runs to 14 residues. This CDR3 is CASSLDSTVNPQYF. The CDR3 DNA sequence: TGTGCCAGCAGCTTGGATTCGACAGTGAATCCCCAGTACTTC.

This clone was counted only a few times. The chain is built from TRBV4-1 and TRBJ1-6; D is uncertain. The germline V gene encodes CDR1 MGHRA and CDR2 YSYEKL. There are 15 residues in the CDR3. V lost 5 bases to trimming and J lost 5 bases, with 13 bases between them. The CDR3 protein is CASSGELEDNSPLHF. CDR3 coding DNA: TGCGCCAGCAGCGGGGAGCTCGAGGATAATTCACCCCTCCACTTT.

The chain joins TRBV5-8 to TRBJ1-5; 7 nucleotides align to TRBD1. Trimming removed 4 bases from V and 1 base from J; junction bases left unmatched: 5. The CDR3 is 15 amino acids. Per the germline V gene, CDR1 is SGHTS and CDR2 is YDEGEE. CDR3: CASSLGQTSNQPQHF. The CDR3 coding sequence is TGTGCCAGCAGCCTGGGACAGACGAGCAATCAGCCCCAGCATTTT.

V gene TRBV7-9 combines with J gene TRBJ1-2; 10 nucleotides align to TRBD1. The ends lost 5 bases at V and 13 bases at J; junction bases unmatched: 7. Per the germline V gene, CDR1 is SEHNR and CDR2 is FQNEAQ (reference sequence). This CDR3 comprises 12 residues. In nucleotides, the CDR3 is TGTGCCAGCAGCATTGGGGACAGGGGACCCACCTTC. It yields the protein CASSIGDRGPTF.

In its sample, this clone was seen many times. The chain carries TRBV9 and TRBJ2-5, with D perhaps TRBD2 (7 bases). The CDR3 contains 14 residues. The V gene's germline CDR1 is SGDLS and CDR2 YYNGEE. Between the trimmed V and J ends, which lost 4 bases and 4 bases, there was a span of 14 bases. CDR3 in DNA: TGTGCCAGCAGCCAGGGGAGGGAAGGAGAGACCCAGTACTTC. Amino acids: CASSQGREGETQYF.

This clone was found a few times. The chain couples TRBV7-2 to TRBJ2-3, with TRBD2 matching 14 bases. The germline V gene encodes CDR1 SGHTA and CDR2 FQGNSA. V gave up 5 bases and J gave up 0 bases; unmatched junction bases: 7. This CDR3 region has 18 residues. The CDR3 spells CASSPGTSGGLSTDTQYF. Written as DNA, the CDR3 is TGTGCCAGCAGCCCCGGGACTAGCGGGGGACTTAGCACAGATACGCAGTATTTT.

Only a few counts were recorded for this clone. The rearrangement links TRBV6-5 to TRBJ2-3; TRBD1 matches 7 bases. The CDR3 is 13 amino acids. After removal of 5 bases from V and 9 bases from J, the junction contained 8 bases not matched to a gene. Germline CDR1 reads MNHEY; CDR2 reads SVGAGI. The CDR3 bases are TGTGCCAGCAGTAACGGAGCAGGGGGAACGCAGTATTTT. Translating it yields CASSNGAGGTQYF.

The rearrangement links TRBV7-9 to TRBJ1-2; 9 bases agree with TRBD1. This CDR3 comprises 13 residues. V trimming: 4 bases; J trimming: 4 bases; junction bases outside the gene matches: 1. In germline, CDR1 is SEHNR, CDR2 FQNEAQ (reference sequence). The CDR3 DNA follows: TGTGCCAGCAGCTCGGGACAGGGCTATGGCTACACCTTC. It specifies CASSSGQGYGYTF.

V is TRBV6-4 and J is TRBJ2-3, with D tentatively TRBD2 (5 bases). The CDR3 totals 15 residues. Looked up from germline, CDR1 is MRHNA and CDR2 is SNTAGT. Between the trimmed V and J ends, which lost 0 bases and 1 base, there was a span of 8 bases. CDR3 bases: TGTGCCAGCAGTGACTCGAACGGGGGCACAGATACGCAGTATTTT. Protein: CASSDSNGGTDTQYF.

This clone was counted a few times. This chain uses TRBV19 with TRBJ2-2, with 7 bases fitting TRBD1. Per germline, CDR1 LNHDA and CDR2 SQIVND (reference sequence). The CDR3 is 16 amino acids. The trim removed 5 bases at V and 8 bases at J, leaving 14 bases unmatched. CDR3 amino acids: CASSVGTARGRGELFF. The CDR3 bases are TGTGCCAGTAGTGTGGGGACAGCCCGAGGAAGGGGGGAGCTGTTTTTT.